These 13 T cell receptor beta chains came from one sample sequenced in a study of blood T cell repertoires in COVID-19. The repertoire was sequenced with immunoSEQ multiplex PCR; TCRdb's copy has only in-frame clones and lacks some. In the table there are roughly 330,000 clones, just over 85% of which are singletons. Sequencing was carried out using PBMCs or T cells enriched from blood (not recorded which). All receptors derive from a woman between 18 and 30 years old who had recovered from COVID-19.

The V call is TRBV11-2, the J call TRBJ2-7; 13 bases are a match to TRBD2. CDR1 is SGHAT and CDR2 is FQNNGV in the germline V gene. The J segment lost 3 bases and the V segment lost 5 bases, leaving 4 bases of the junction unmatched. The CDR3 covers 15 residues. CDR3 coding DNA: TGTGCCAGCAGCCCACGGACTAGCGGGAGCTACGAGCAGTACTTC. Translation: CASSPRTSGSYEQYF.

In nucleotides, the CDR3 is TGTGCCAGCAGGTTGAACAGGGAGACCCAGTACTTC. Protein sequence: CASRLNRETQYF. V gene TRBV3-1 (or the pseudogene TRBV3-2) combines with J gene TRBJ2-5, with D tentatively TRBD1 (5 bases). V lost 6 bases, J lost 5 bases, and 10 bases lay in between. The CDR3 sequence is 12 residues long. The germline gives CDR1 LGHDT, CDR2 YNNKEL (reference sequence).

V gene TRBV5-1 combines with J gene TRBJ1-3; 7 nucleotides agree with TRBD1. Germline V CDR1 and CDR2: SGHRS, YFSETQ. This CDR3 has 14 amino acids. V shed 4 bases, J shed 4 bases, and the junction held 5 bases outside the gene matches. In DNA form, the CDR3 reads TGCGCCAGCAGCCGCGGGACAGCCGGAAACACCATATATTTT. This translates into CASSRGTAGNTIYF.

This rearrangement joins TRBV10-3 to TRBJ2-3; weak D call: TRBD1 (5 bases). V lost 7 bases and J lost 6, with 20 bases in between. Germline loops: CDR1 ENHRY, CDR2 SYGVKD. The CDR3 sequence is 15 residues long. The chain's CDR3 is CAINTEREAGDTQYF. In DNA, the CDR3 is TGTGCCATCAACACGGAAAGGGAAGCAGGGGATACGCAGTATTTT.

The chain recombines TRBV2 with TRBJ1-1; 7 bases align to TRBD1. Germline V gives CDR1 SNHLY, CDR2 FYNNEI. CDR3 length equals 15 residues. V lost 7 bases, J lost 0 bases, and 8 bases stayed unmatched. The DNA of the CDR3 is TGTGCCAGCAAAGAGGGGGCCCTACTGAACACTGAAGCTTTCTTT. Translation gives CASKEGALLNTEAFF.

The chain combines TRBV5-4 with TRBJ2-5; 8 positions match TRBD2. Trimming took 4 bases from V and 1 from J; bases not matched to a gene: 0. CDR3 size: 13 residues. Per the germline V gene, CDR1 is SGHNT and CDR2 is YYREEE (reference sequence). This CDR3 is CASSREGQETQYF. CDR3 coding DNA: TGTGCCAGCAGCCGGGAGGGCCAAGAGACCCAGTACTTC.

The gene calls are TRBV5-1 and TRBJ2-7, with 7 bases fitting TRBD1. Germline values: CDR1 SGHRS, CDR2 YFSETQ. The V and J ends lost 4 bases and 2 bases, in that order; junction bases with no gene match: 6. The CDR3 is made up of 14 amino acids. The CDR3 sequence is CASSPGDRPYEQYF. For the CDR3, the DNA is TGCGCCAGCAGCCCTGGGGACAGACCCTACGAGCAGTACTTC.

This chain joins TRBV2 and TRBJ1-5; D may be TRBD1 (5 bases). The length of the CDR3 is 15 residues. Germline V gives CDR1 SNHLY, CDR2 FYNNEI. Trimming stripped 6 bases from V and 2 bases from J, with 14 bases between. In DNA form, the CDR3 reads TGTGCCAGCAGCGAGAAGGGGTTCGGCAATCAGCCCCAGCATTTT. Amino acid sequence: CASSEKGFGNQPQHF.

The V and J genes are TRBV19 and TRBJ1-2; possible D gene TRBD1, 6 bases. The V end lost 2 bases, the J end lost 7 bases, and 14 bases lay between the germline ends. The CDR3 extends over 14 amino acids. The germline V gene encodes CDR1 LNHDA and CDR2 SQIVND (reference sequence). CDR3 residues: CASSIPVGASGYTF. The CDR3 DNA sequence: TGTGCCAGTAGTATACCCGTGGGGGCGAGTGGCTACACCTTC.

The V gene is TRBV5-4, the J gene TRBJ2-1, with TRBD2 matching over 9 bases. This CDR3 is 15 amino acids long. Germline loops: CDR1 SGHNT, CDR2 YYREEE (reference sequence). V shed 4 bases, J shed 8 bases, and the junction held 10 bases outside the gene matches. The CDR3 protein is CASSQMGGRGHEQFF. In DNA, the CDR3 is TGTGCCAGCAGCCAAATGGGCGGGAGGGGCCATGAGCAGTTCTTC.

The CDR3 DNA follows: TGCGCCAGCAGACTAGAGGGAAACGTTGAGCAGTTCTTC. The encoded protein is CASRLEGNVEQFF. This sequence joins TRBV4-1 and TRBJ2-1, with a weak D call TRBD2 (5 bases). The germline V and J ends were trimmed by 6 bases and 9 bases, with 15 bases remaining between them. This CDR3 is built from 13 residues. CDR1 MGHRA and CDR2 YSYEKL come from the germline V gene.

V is TRBV25-1 and J is TRBJ2-5, with 7 bases fitting TRBD2. This CDR3 is built from 15 residues. J was trimmed by 5 bases and V by 2 bases; bases with no gene match: 8. Germline CDR1 is MGHDK and CDR2 is SYGVNS. The CDR3, as DNA: TGTGCCAGCAGTGAAATTGGACTAGTGGCGGAGACCCAGTACTTC. Amino acid sequence: CASSEIGLVAETQYF.

The chain uses TRBV19 and TRBJ2-5; D is ambiguous. The germline CDR1 and CDR2 sequences are LNHDA and SQIVND (reference sequence). This CDR3 is built from 15 residues. The germline V and J ends were trimmed by 2 bases and 1 base, with 11 bases remaining between them. The CDR3 reads CASSILAASQETQYF. CDR3 DNA sequence: TGTGCCAGTAGTATACTGGCAGCGTCCCAAGAGACCCAGTACTTC. Drawing the rest from reference TRBV19 and TRBJ2-5, the complete variable domain is DGGITQSPKYLFRKEGQNVTLSCEQNLNHDAMYWYRQDPGQGLRLIYYSQIVNDFQKGDIAEGYSVSREKKESFPLTVTSAQKNPTAFYLCASSILAASQETQYFGPGTRLLVL.